The clone carrying this T cell receptor (beta chain) was found a few times. Its antigen is undetermined. These data are taken from a study of CD8 T cells in ankylosing spondylitis. This CDR3 has 14 amino acids. Trimming shortened V by 5 bases and J by 10 bases, and 19 bases separated the two germline ends. CDR1 is MNHEY and CDR2 is SMNVEV in the germline V gene (reference sequence). Whole-study results and caveats: Ankylosing spondylitis blood appeared to carry a characteristic TCR beta motif of fewer than 10 highly homologous variants.

MiXCR was run by TCRdb on the 5' RACE reads, yielding one entry per CDR3 protein. This table holds about 160,000 distinct CDR3 sequences, 8.5% to 10% found once. The receptor comes from a female donor with ankylosing spondylitis or in good health (not recorded which). Sample: blood, either unsorted or a sorted T cell fraction (not recorded which). The chain links TRBV27 to TRBJ2-3, with a tentative D call TRBD2 (5 bases). Here the CDR3 reads CASSPSPGLASQYF. CDR3 nucleotides: TGTGCCAGCAGTCCGTCCCCAGGCCTAGCATCGCAGTATTTT.